This entry concerns a single TCR beta chain. Authors of the study amplified TCR beta CDR3 regions from RNA transcripts. Initially, a first-round RT-PCR of the TCR CDR3 employed the HTBI primer set. Via MiXCR, TCRdb re-called the multiplex PCR reads, giving one row per CDR3 protein. This table has roughly 600,000 distinct CDR3 sequences, more than 14% appearing once. The record originates from a study of T cells in Graves' hyperthyroidism and ophthalmopathy. The ends were cut back, 4 bases at V and 4 bases at J, with 20 bases in the middle. The CDR3 has 16 residues. Germline CDR1 LGHNA, CDR2 YNFKEQ. Sequenced material: blood. The clonotype comes from a woman between 50 and 59 years old with Graves' ophthalmopathy. The chain recombines TRBV4-2 with TRBJ2-7, with D perhaps being TRBD1 or TRBD2 (5 bases each). The DNA of the CDR3 is TGTGCCAGCAGCCTAAGGGCCGGGACCGTCTCTTACGAGCAGTACTTC. Its translation is CASSLRAGTVSYEQYF.